The entry below gives a single T cell receptor (beta chain) sequence along with its context. The record originates from a study of blood T cell repertoires in COVID-19. The CDR3 is made up of 16 amino acids. The ends lost 3 bases at V and 7 bases at J; junction bases unmatched: 9. CDR1 and CDR2 (germline): SGHVS, FQNEAQ. The protocol was immunoSEQ multiplex PCR, while the TCRdb copy is restricted to in-frame clones and leaves out a portion. The sample yields 110,000 or so clones, 65% to 90% seen once. This sequence was found in a woman at least 80 years old with active or convalescent COVID-19. Sequenced sample: peripheral blood. The V gene is TRBV7-8, the J gene TRBJ2-7, with TRBD2 identical over 13 bases. CDR3 DNA: TGTGCCAGCAGCTTGCCGGGACTAGCGGGACTAATAGAGCAGTACTTC. Translation gives CASSLPGLAGLIEQYF.